This T cell receptor beta chain was profiled in a study of regulatory T cells in long-lasting Graves disease. Noted time point: persistent/refractory GD, antithyroid drugs over 5 years with positive TRAb. RNA isolated from PBMCs was used to make the TCR library. Notes on the study in general: Persistent Graves' patients showed a TCR diversity that was lower than that of newly diagnosed ones.

The germline V gene has CDR1 DFQATT and CDR2 SNEGSKA (reference sequence). CDR3 size: 11 residues. The germline V and J ends were trimmed by 3 bases and 4 bases, with 6 bases remaining between them. Construction of the TCR beta libraries employed iRepertoire HTBI primers in conjunction with Arm-PCR of CDR3 regions. TCRdb recomputed calls from the multiplex PCR reads with MiXCR, one row per CDR3 protein. The sample carries around 400,000 distinct CDR3 sequences, approximately 23% recorded once. This clonotype was counted ten times or more. What it binds is unknown. The source of this sequence is a woman between 40 and 50 years old with Graves disease. Sample: peripheral blood mononuclear cells (PBMCs), taken when the disease was refractory, from a patient treated with antithyroid drugs. The V gene is TRBV20-1, the J gene TRBJ1-1; D is undetermined. The chain's CDR3 is CSARRVTEAFF. CDR3 in DNA: TGCAGTGCTAGGAGGGTCACTGAAGCTTTCTTT.